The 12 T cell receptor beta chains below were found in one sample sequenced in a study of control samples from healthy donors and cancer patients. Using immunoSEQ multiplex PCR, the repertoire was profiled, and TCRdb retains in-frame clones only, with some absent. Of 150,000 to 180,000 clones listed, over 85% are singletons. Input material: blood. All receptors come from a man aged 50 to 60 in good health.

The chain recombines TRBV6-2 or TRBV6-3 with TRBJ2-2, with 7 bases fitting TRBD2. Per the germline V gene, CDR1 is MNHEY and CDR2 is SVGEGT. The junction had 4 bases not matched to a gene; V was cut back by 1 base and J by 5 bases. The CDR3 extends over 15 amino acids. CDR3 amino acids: CASSYWGGSTGELFF. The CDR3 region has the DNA TGTGCCAGCAGTTACTGGGGCGGGAGTACCGGGGAGCTGTTTTTT.

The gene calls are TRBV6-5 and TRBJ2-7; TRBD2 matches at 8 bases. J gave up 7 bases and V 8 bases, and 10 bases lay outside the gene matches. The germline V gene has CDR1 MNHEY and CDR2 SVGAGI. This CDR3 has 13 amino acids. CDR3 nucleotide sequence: TGTGCCAGCCTTAAGGCGGGAGGTCTGGAGCAGTACTTC. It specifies CASLKAGGLEQYF.

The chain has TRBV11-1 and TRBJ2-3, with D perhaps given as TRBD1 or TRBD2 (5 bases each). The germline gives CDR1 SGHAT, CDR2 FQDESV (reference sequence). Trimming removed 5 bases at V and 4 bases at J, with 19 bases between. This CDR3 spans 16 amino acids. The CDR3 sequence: CASSPAGGDKADTQYF. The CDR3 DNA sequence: TGTGCCAGCAGCCCCGCTGGGGGTGACAAGGCAGATACGCAGTATTTT. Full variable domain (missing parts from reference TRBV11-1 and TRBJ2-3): EAEVAQSPRYKITEKSQAVAFWCDPISGHATLYWYRQILGQGPELLVQFQDESVVDDSQLPKDRFSAERLKGVDSTLKIQPAELGDSAMYLCASSPAGGDKADTQYFGPGTRLTVL.

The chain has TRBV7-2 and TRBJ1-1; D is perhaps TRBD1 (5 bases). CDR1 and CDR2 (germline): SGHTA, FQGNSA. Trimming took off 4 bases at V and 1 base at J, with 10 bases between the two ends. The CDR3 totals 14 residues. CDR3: CASSSDSQNTEAFF. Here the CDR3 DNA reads TGTGCCAGCAGCTCCGACAGCCAGAACACTGAAGCTTTCTTT.

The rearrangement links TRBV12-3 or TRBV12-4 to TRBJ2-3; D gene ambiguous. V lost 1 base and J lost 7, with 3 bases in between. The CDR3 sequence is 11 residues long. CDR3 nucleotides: TGTGCCAGCAGTTTAGACTATACGCAGTATTTT. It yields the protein CASSLDYTQYF.

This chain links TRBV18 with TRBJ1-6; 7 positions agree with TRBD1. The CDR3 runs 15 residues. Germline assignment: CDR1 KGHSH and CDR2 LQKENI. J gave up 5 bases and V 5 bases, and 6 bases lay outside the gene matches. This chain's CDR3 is CASSEGQVHNSPLHF. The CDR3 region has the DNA TGTGCCAGCTCAGAAGGACAGGTCCATAATTCACCCCTCCACTTT.

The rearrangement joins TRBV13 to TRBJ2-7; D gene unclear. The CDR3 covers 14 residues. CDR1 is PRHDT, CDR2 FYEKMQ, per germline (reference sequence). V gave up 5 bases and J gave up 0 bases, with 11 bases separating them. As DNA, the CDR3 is TGTGCCAGCAGCGACGACGGCAGCTCCTACGAGCAGTACTTC. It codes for CASSDDGSSYEQYF. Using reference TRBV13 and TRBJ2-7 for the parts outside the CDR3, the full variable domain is AAGVIQSPRHLIKEKRETATLKCYPIPRHDTVYWYQQGPGQDPQFLISFYEKMQSDKGSIPDRFSAQQFSDYHSELNMSSLELGDSALYFCASSDDGSSYEQYFGPGTRLTVT.

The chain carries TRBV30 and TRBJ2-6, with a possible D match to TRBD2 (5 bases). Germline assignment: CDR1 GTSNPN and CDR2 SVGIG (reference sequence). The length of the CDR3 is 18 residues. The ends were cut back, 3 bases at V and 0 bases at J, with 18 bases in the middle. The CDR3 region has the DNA TGTGCCTGGAGAGTCGGAGGAATAGTCGACTCTGGGGCCAACGTCCTGACTTTC. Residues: CAWRVGGIVDSGANVLTF.

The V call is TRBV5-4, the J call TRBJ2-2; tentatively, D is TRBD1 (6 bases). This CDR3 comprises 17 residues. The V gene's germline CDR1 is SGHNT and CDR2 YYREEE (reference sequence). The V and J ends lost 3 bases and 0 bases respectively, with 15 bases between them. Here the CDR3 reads CASSSIGQSPNTGELFF. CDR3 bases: TGTGCCAGCAGCTCTATCGGACAGAGCCCGAACACCGGGGAGCTGTTTTTT.

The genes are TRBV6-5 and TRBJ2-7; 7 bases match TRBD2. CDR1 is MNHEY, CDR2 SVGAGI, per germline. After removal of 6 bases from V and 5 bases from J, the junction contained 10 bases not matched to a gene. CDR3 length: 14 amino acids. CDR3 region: CASRPSGSPHEQYF. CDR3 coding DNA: TGTGCCAGCAGGCCTAGCGGCTCTCCCCACGAGCAGTACTTC.

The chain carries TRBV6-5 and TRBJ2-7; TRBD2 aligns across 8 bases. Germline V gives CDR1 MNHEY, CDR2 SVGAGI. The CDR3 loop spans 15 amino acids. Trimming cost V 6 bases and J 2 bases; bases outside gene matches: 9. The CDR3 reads CASSKTGLEAYEQYF. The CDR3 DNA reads TGTGCCAGCAGCAAGACGGGACTAGAGGCCTACGAGCAGTACTTC.

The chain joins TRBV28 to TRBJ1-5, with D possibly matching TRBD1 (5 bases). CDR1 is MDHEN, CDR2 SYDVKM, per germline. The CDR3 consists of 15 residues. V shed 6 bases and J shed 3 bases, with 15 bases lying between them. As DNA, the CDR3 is TGTGCCAGCAGAGACGACAGCCCACTCAATCAGCCCCAGCATTTT. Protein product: CASRDDSPLNQPQHF.